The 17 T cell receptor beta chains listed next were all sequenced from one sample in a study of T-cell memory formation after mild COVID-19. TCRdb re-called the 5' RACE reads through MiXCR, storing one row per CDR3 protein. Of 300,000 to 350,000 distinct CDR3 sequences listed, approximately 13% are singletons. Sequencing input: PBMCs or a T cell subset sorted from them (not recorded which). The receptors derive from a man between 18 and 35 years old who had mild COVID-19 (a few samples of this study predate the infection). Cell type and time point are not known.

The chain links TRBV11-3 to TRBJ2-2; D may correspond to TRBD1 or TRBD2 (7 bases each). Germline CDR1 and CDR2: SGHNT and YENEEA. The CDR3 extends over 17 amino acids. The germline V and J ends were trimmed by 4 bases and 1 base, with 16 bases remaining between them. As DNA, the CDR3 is TGTGCCAGCAGCTATCAGACAGGGAGGGGGAACACCGGGGAGCTGTTTTTT. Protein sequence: CASSYQTGRGNTGELFF.

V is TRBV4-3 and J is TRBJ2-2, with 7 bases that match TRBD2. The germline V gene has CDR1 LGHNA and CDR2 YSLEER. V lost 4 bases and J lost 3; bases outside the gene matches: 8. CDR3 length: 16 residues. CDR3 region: CASSPKGRGYTGELFF. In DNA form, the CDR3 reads TGCGCCAGCAGCCCCAAGGGGAGGGGTTACACCGGGGAGCTGTTTTTT.

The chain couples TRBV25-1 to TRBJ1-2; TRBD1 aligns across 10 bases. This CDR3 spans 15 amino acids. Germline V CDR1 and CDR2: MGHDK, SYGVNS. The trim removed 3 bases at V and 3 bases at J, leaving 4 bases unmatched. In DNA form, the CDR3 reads TGTGCCAGCAGTGATCTGGGGACAGGGGACTATGGCTACACCTTC. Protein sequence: CASSDLGTGDYGYTF.

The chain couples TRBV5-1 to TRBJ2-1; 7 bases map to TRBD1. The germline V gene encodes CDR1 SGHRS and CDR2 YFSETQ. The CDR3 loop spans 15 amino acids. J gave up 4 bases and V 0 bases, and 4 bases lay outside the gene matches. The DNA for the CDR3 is TGCGCCAGCAGCTTGGGGGGGACAGTATACAATGAGCAGTTCTTC. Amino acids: CASSLGGTVYNEQFF.

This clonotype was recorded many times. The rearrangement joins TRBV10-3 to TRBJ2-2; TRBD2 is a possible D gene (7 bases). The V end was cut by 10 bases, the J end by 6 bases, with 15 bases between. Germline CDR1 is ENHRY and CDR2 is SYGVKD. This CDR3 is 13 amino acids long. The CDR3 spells CASRGADAGELFF. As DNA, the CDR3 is TGTGCCAGTCGGGGGGCCGACGCCGGGGAGCTGTTTTTT.

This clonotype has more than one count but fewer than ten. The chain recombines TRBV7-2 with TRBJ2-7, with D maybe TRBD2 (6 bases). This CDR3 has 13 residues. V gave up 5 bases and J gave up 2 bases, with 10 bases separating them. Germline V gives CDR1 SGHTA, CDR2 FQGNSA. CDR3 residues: CASSRPGAYEQYV. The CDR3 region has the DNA TGTGCCAGCAGCCGCCCGGGGGCCTACGAGCAGTACGTC.

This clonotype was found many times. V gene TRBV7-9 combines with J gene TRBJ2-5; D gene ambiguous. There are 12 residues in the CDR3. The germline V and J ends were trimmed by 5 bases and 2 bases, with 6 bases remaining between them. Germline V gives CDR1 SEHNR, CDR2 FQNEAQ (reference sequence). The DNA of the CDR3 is TGTGCCAGCAGCCTACGACAAGAGACCCAGTACTTC. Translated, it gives CASSLRQETQYF.

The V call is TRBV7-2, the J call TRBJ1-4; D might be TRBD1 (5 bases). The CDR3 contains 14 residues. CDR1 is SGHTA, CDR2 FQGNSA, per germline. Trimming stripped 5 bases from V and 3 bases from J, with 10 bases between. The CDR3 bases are TGTGCCAGCAGCATTCGACAGTCTAATGAAAAACTGTTTTTT. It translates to CASSIRQSNEKLFF.

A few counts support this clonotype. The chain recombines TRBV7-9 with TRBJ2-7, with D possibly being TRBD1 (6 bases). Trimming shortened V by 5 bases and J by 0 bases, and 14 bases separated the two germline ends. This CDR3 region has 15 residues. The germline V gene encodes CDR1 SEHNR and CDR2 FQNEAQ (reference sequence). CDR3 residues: CASSKGHMSSYEQYF. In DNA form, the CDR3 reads TGTGCCAGCAGCAAGGGACACATGAGCTCCTACGAGCAGTACTTC.

Written as DNA, the CDR3 is TGTGCCAGCAGTCCCCCCGGGGCGAATGTCAATCAGCCCCAGCATTTT. Protein sequence: CASSPPGANVNQPQHF. The chain uses TRBV6-2 or TRBV6-3 and TRBJ1-5, with D perhaps matching TRBD1 (5 bases). V shed 5 bases and J shed 3 bases, with 17 bases lying between them. This CDR3 contains 16 residues. Looked up from germline, CDR1 is MNHEY and CDR2 is SVGEGT.

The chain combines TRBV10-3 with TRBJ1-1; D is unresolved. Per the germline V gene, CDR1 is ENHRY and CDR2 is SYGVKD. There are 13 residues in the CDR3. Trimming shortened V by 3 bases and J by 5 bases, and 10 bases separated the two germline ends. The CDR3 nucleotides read TGTGCCATCAGTGACGGGTCGGCGACTGAAGCTTTCTTT. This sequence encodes CAISDGSATEAFF.

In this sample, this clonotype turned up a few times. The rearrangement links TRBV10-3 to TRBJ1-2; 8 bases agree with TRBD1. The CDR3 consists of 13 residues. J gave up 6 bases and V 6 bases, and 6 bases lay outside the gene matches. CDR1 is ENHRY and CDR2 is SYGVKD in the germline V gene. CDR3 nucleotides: TGTGCCATCAGCCGAACAGGGGGTCATGGCTACACCTTC. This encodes CAISRTGGHGYTF.

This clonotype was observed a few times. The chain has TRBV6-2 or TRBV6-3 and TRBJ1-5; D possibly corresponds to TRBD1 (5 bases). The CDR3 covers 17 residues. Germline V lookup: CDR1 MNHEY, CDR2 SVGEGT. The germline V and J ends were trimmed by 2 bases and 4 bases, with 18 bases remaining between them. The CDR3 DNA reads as TGTGCCAGCAGTTACAGACAGCCTCCGGTCCCGAATCAGCCCCAGCATTTT. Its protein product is CASSYRQPPVPNQPQHF.

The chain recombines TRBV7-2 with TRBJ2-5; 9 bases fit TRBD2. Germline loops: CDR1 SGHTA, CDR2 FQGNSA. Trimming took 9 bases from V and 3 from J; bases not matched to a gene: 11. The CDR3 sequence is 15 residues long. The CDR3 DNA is TGTGCCAGTACTAGACGTTCTAGCGGGAAAGAGACCCAGTACTTC. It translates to CASTRRSSGKETQYF.

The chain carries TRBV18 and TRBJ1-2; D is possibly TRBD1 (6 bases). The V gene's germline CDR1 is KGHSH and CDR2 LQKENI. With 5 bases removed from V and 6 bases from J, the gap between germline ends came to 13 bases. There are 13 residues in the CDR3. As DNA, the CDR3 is TGTGCCAGCTCAAGTAACAGGGTTGATGGCTACACCTTC. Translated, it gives CASSSNRVDGYTF.

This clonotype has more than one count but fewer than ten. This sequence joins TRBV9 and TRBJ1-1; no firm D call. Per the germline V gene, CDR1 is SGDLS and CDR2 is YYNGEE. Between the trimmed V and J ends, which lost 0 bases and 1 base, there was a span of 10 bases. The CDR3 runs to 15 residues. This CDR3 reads CASSVEGSGNTEAFF. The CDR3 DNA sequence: TGTGCCAGCAGCGTAGAAGGCAGTGGGAACACTGAAGCTTTCTTT.

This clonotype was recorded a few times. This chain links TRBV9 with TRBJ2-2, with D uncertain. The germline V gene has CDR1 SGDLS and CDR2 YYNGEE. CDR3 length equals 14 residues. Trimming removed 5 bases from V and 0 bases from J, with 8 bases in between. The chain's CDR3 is CASRHSANTGELFF. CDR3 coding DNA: TGTGCCAGCAGGCACAGCGCGAACACCGGGGAGCTGTTTTTT.